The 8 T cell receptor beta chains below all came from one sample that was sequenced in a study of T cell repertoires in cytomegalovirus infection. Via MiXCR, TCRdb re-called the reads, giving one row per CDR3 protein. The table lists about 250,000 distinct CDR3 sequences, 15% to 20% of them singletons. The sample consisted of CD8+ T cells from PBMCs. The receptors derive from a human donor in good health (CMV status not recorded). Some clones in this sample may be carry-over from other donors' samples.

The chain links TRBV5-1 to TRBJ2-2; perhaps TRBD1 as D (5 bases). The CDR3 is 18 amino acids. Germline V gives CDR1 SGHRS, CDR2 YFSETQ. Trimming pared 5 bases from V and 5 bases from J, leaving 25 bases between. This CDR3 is CASSAYRGPLAATGELFF. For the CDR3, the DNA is TGCGCCAGCAGTGCCTATAGGGGTCCCCTTGCAGCAACCGGGGAGCTGTTTTTT.

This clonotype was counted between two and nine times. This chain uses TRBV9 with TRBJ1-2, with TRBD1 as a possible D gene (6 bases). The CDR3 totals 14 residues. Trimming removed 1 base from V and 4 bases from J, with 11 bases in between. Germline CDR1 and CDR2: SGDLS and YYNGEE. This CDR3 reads CASSVSDSLYGYTF. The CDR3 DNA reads TGTGCCAGCAGCGTATCGGACAGCCTCTATGGCTACACCTTC.

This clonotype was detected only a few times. In nucleotides, the CDR3 is TGTGCCAGCAGTGAAAGTATATATGACAGTAACTATGGCTACACCTTC. It specifies CASSESIYDSNYGYTF. The chain recombines TRBV2 with TRBJ1-2; possibly TRBD1 for D (5 bases). The CDR3 loop spans 16 amino acids. Germline lookup yields CDR1 SNHLY and CDR2 FYNNEI. With 2 bases removed from V and 1 base from J, the gap between germline ends came to 14 bases.

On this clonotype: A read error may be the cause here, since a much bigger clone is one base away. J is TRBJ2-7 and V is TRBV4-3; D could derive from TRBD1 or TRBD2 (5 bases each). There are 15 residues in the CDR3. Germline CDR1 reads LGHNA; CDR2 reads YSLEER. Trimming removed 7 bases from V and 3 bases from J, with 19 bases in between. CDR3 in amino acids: CASTSGLGEIYEQYF. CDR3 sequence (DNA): TGCGCCAGCACCTCGGGGTTAGGGGAAATCTACGAGCAGTACTTC.

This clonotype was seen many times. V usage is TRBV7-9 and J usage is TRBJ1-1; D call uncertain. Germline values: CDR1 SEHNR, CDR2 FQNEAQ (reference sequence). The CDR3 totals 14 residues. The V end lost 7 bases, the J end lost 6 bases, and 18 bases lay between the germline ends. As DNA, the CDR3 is TGTGCCAGCAAGATCTGGGGAAGACGGCCTGAAGCTTTCTTT. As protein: CASKIWGRRPEAFF. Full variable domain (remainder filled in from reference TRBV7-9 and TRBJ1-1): DTGVSQNPRHKITKRGQNVTFRCDPISEHNRLYWYRQTLGQGPEFLTYFQNEAQLEKSRLLSDRFSAERPKGSFSTLEIQRTEQGDSAMYLCASKIWGRRPEAFFGQGTRLTVV.

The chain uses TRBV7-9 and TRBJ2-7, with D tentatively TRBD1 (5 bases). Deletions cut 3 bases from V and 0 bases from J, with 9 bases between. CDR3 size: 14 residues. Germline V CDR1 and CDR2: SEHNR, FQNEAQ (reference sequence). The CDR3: CASSFDSGSYEQYF. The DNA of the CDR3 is TGTGCCAGCAGCTTTGACAGTGGCTCCTACGAGCAGTACTTC.

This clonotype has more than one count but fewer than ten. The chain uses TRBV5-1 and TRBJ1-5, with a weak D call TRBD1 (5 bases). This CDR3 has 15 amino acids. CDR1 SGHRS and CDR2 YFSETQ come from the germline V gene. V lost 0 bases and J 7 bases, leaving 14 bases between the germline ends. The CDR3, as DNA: TGCGCCAGCAGCTTGGATCCAGGGATTGGCCAGCCCCAGCATTTT. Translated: CASSLDPGIGQPQHF.

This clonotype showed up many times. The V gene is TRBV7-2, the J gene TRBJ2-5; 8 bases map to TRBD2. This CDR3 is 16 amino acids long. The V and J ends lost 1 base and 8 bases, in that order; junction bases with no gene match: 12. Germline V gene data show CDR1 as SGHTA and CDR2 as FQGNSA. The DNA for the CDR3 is TGTGCCAGCAGCTTAGTGCAGCGGGGGACCGGGGGTACCCAGTACTTC. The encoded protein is CASSLVQRGTGGTQYF.